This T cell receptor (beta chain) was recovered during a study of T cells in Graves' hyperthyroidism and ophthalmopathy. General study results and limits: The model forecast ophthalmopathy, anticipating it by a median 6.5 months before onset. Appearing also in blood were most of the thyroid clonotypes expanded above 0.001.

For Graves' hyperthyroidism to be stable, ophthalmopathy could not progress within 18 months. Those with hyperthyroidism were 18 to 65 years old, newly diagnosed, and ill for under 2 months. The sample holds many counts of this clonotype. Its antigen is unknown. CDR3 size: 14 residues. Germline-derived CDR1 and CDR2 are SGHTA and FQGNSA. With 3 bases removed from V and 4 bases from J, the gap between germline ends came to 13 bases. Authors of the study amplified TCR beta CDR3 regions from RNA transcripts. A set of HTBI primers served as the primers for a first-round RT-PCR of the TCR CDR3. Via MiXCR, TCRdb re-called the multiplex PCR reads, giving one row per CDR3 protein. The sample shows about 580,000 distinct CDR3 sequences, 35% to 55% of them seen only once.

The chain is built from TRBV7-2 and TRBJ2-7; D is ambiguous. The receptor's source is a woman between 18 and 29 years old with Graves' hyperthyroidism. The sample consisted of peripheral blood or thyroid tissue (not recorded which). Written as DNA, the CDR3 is TGTGCCAGCAGCTTGGACCGCATGACTTACGAGCAGTACTTC. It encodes CASSLDRMTYEQYF.